Listed here is a single T cell receptor (beta chain). Its specific antigen is unknown. No per-base quality is available; no much larger clone lies one base away. The CDR3 regions of human TCRbeta chains were subjected to immunosequencing. Regarding the original processing steps: TCRs in the repertoires were compared against a reference library of SARS-CoV-2-specific TCRs that had been generated with the MIRA antigen-specificity platform. Breadth was defined as the fraction of unique TCRs that were SARS-CoV-2-associated. Depth was defined as the fraction of total T cells that were SARS-CoV-2-associated. Using the MIRA data, each spike-specific TCR was mapped to the spike region that the TCR reacts to and placed in a CD4 or CD8 class. Log10-transformed breadth and depth values were compared by one-way ANOVA with Sidak's multiple comparisons tests. The table was pulled from immuneACCESS by TCRdb, which kept in-frame rearrangements only. Such tables lose some clones; where checked, under half of the loss comes from unresolved V genes, and the rest has no known cause. For V, J and clone size, that table is used; D and trimming come from the DNA. In this sample the table shows 100,000 to 150,000 clones, more than 70% of which occur a single time. The ten largest account for 4.2% of the sample.

The sample's time point label, decoded: baseline before first vaccination. The vaccinee samples were drawn from two UK trials, COV001 and COV002, one of which was a single-blind randomized controlled phase 2/3 trial testing AZD1222 (ChAdOx1 nCoV-19) in healthy adults. For TCRbeta chain sequencing, PBMC samples from trial participants were taken at day 0 and at day 28 after the second dose. This record belongs to a study of T cell responses to AZD1222 COVID-19 vaccine (dated by TCRdb to 2020 to 2023). Study-level background: Because spike-specific TCR depth and breadth did not differ between the two schedules, AZD1222 recipients who got a second dose at roughly 4 weeks were pooled with those who got a second dose at roughly 12 weeks. Trial participants were enrolled by age into 18-55, 56-69 and 70-plus year subgroups, with approximately 160, 26 and 62 TCR-sequenced participants respectively. TCR sequencing covered over 230 trial participants: approximately 200 given two doses of AZD1222 and about 26 given two doses of MenACWY control vaccine. Here is what the overall study found, with its caveats: The whole spike protein was spanned by vaccine-associated CD4 TCRs, and dominant responses were seen in regions 160-218 and 743-854. Reportedly, close to half of the unique spike-specific TCRs recognized epitopes lying outside the regions that are mutated in the B.1.351 and B.1.1.7 variants. A significant rise in spike-specific TCR breadth and depth was observed after two AZD1222 doses relative to day 0 and relative to MenACWY recipients. The 56-69-year group was small, and its depth increase did not reach significance, likely because of low power. Conclusions about previously exposed vaccinees are limited because only five to seven AZD1222 recipients were SARS-CoV-2 seropositive at baseline. Participants were mostly white British, with more females than males. The authors suggested clonal diversity may have been underestimated. Because no samples from the day 14 peak response were available, repertoires could be characterized only after the peak T cell response.

Including the terminal cysteine and phenylalanine, the CDR3 comprises 14 residues. Only CDR3 DNA is held: 42 bases, read in frame from base 1. The germline V gene provides CDR1 SGDLS and CDR2 YYNGEE. V and J lose 0 bases and 6 bases, and a span of 12 bases separates them. This clonotype was obtained from an adult in good health. Recombination joined TRBV9 with TRBJ1-1; TRBD1 might be the D gene, on 6 matching bases. This specimen was peripheral blood, taken on day 0 of AZD1222 vaccination. The sequence in DNA is TGTGCCAGCAGCGTAGGTCCAGGGGAGGCTGAAGCTTTCTTT. The encoded protein is CASSVGPGEAEAFF. Beyond the CDR3, the reference TRBV9 and TRBJ1-1 genes provide the residues; the full variable domain reads: DSGVTQTPKHLITATGQRVTLRCSPRSGDLSVYWYQQSLDQGLQFLIQYYNGEERAKGNILERFSAQQFPDLHSELNLSSLELGDSALYFCASSVGPGEAEAFFGQGTRLTVV.